These 7 T cell receptor beta chains share one sample of origin, sequenced in a study of blood T cell repertoires in COVID-19. TCRdb's table, derived via immunoSEQ multiplex PCR, lists solely in-frame clones and lacks some. The sample contains approximately 110,000 clones, roughly 85% of which appear only once. Sequenced material: peripheral blood. These TCRs come from a woman aged 80 or over with COVID-19, enrolled during active disease.

The rearrangement links TRBV19 to TRBJ1-6, with 10 bases identical to TRBD1. CDR1 and CDR2 (germline): LNHDA, SQIVND (reference sequence). V was pared by 4 bases and J by 5 bases, with 2 bases of the junction left unmatched. The CDR3 loop spans 15 amino acids. The CDR3 coding sequence is TGTGCCAGTAGTACTGGACAGGGGGATAATTCACCCCTCCACTTT. Amino acid sequence: CASSTGQGDNSPLHF. Complete variable domain (other parts from reference TRBV19 and TRBJ1-6): DGGITQSPKYLFRKEGQNVTLSCEQNLNHDAMYWYRQDPGQGLRLIYYSQIVNDFQKGDIAEGYSVSREKKESFPLTVTSAQKNPTAFYLCASSTGQGDNSPLHFGNGTRLTVT.

The chain has TRBV7-8 and TRBJ1-3; D not resolved. The CDR3 totals 17 residues. Germline CDR1 is SGHVS and CDR2 is FQNEAQ. Trimming removed 2 bases from V and 0 bases from J, with 14 bases in between. Here the CDR3 reads CASSLYVGWSSGNTIYF. The CDR3 DNA follows: TGTGCCAGCAGCTTATACGTCGGTTGGAGCTCTGGAAACACCATATATTTT.

This chain connects TRBV28 to TRBJ2-3, with D perhaps TRBD1 (7 bases). Deletions cut 3 bases from V and 5 bases from J, with 15 bases between. The germline V gene has CDR1 MDHEN and CDR2 SYDVKM. This CDR3 region has 15 residues. The DNA for the CDR3 is TGTGCCAGCAGTTTTGAGGCAGGGGGAGGAGATACGCAGTATTTT. Its protein product is CASSFEAGGGDTQYF. The variable domain in full, with the rest retrieved from reference TRBV28 and TRBJ2-3, is DVKVTQSSRYLVKRTGEKVFLECVQDMDHENMFWYRQDPGLGLRLIYFSYDVKMKEKGDIPEGYSVSREKKERFSLILESASTNQTSMYLCASSFEAGGGDTQYFGPGTRLTVL.

The chain joins TRBV19 to TRBJ2-7, with 10 bases matching TRBD2. Germline CDR1 reads LNHDA; CDR2 reads SQIVND (reference sequence). This CDR3 has 15 residues. V shed 1 base, J shed 3 bases, and the junction held 3 bases outside the gene matches. The CDR3 DNA reads as TGTGCCAGTAGTATAGCCCTAGCGGGAGTCTACGAGCAGTACTTC. Translated, it gives CASSIALAGVYEQYF.

The chain has TRBV28 and TRBJ2-5; tentative D call: TRBD2 (5 bases). CDR1 MDHEN and CDR2 SYDVKM come from the germline V gene. This CDR3 contains 15 residues. Trimming pared 2 bases from V and 0 bases from J, leaving 10 bases between. Written as DNA, the CDR3 is TGTGCCAGCAGTTTAAGTTCGGACTACCAAGAGACCCAGTACTTC. Residues: CASSLSSDYQETQYF.

This clone is a singleton in its sample. The J gene is TRBJ2-5, the V gene TRBV7-9; D may be TRBD1 (6 bases). Trimming pared 0 bases from V and 9 bases from J, leaving 14 bases between. Germline loops: CDR1 SEHNR, CDR2 FQNEAQ (reference sequence). There are 14 residues in the CDR3. The CDR3 region is CASSLAGAPRPQYF. CDR3 coding DNA: TGTGCCAGCAGCTTAGCGGGGGCCCCGCGGCCCCAGTACTTC.

This sequence joins TRBV12-3 or TRBV12-4 and TRBJ1-1; possibly TRBD1 for D (5 bases). V was cut by 5 bases and J by 2 bases, with 9 bases left in between. The CDR3 consists of 13 residues. Here the CDR3 reads CASSLRVNTEAFF. The CDR3 region has the DNA TGTGCCAGCAGTCTCAGGGTAAACACTGAAGCTTTCTTT.